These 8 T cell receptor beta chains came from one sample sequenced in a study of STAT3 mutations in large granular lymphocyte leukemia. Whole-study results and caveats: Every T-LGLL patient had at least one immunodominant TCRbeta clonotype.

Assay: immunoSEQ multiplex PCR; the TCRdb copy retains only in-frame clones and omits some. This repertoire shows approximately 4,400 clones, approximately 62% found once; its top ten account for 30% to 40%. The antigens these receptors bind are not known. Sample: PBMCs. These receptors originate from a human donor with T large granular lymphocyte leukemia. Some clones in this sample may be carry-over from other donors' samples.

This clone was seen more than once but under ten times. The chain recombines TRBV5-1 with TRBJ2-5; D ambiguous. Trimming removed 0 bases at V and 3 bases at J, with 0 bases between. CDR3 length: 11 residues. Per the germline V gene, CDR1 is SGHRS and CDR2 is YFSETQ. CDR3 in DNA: TGCGCCAGCAGCTTGGAAGAGACCCAGTACTTC. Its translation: CASSLEETQYF.

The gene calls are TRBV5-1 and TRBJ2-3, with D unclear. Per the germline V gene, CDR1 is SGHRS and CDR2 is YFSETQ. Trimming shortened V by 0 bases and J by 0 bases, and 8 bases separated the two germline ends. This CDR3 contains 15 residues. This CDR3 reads CASSLAAASTDTQYF. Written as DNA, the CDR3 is TGCGCCAGCAGCTTGGCCGCGGCTAGCACAGATACGCAGTATTTT.

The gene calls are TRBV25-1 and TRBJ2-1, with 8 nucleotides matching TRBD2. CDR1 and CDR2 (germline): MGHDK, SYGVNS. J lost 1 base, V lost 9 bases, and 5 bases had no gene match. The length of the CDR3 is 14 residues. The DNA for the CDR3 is TGTGCCAGTTCACTAGCGGCTTCCTACAATGAGCAGTTCTTC. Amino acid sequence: CASSLAASYNEQFF.

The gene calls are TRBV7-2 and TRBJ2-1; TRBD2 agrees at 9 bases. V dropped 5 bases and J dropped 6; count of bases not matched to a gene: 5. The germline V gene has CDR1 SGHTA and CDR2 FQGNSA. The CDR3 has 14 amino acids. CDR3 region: CASSRGGASNEQFF. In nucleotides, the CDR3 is TGTGCCAGCAGCCGCGGGGGGGCCTCCAATGAGCAGTTCTTC.

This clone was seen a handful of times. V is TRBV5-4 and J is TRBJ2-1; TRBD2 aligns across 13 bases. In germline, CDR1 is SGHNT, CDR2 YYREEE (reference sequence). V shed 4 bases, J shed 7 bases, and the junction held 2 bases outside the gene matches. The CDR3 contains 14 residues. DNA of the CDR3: TGTGCCAGCAGCGGGGGACTAGCGGGGAATGAGCAGTTCTTC. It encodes CASSGGLAGNEQFF.

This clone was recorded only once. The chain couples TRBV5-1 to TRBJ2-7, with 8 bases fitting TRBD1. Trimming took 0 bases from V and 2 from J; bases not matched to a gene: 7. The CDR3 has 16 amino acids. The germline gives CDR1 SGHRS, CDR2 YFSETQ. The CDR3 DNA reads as TGCGCCAGCAGCTTGGCCGCCGGGACAGGAGCCTACGAGCAGTACTTC. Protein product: CASSLAAGTGAYEQYF.

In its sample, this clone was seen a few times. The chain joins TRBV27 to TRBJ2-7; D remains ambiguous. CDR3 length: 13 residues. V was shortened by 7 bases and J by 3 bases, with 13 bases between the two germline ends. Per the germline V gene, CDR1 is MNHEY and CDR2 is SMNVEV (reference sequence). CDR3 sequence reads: CASKETLGYEQYF. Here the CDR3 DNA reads TGTGCCAGCAAGGAGACATTGGGCTACGAGCAGTACTTC.

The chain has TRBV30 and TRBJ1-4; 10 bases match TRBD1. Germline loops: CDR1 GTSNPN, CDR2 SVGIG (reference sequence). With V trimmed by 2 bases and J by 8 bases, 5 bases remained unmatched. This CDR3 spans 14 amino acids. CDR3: CAWSPGQGIEKLFF. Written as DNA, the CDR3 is TGTGCCTGGAGTCCGGGACAGGGGATCGAAAAACTGTTTTTT.